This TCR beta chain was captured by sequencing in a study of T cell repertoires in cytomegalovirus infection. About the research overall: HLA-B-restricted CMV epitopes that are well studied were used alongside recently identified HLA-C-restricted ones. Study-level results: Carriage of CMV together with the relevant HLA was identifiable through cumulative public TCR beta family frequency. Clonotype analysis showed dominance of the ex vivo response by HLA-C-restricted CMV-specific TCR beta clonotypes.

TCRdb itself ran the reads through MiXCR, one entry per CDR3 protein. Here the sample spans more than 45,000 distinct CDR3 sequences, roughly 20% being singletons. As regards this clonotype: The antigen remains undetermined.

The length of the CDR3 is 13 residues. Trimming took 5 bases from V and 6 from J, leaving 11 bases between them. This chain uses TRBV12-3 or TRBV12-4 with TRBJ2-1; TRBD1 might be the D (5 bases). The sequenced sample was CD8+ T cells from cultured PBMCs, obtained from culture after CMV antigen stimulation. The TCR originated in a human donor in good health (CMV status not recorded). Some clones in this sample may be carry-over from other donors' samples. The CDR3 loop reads CASSPGHSNEQFF. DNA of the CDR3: TGTGCCAGCAGTCCTGGACACAGCAATGAGCAGTTCTTC.